The 27 T cell receptor beta chains below all came from one sample that was sequenced in a study of technical replicates of blood from a few donors. Generated by immunoSEQ multiplex PCR, the TCRdb table keeps only in-frame clones and is missing some. The sample contains tens of thousands of clones, around 90% of which appear only once. Material: T cells isolated from PBMCs. The source of these receptors is a human donor in good health.

The chain links TRBV19 to TRBJ1-5; TRBD1 agrees at 7 bases. Germline CDR1 is LNHDA and CDR2 is SQIVND (reference sequence). The CDR3 covers 17 residues. V lost 3 bases to trimming and J lost 3 bases; unmatched junction nucleotides: 11. In DNA, the CDR3 is TGTGCCAGTAGTATTCTCCAACCCGGGACAGCCAATCAGCCCCAGCATTTT. Its protein is CASSILQPGTANQPQHF.

The rearrangement uses TRBV2 and TRBJ2-2; the match to TRBD1 covers 8 bases. The CDR3 sequence is 14 residues long. Germline-derived CDR1 and CDR2 are SNHLY and FYNNEI. With 11 bases clipped from V and 4 bases from J, the junction kept 9 bases outside the gene matches. The CDR3 reads CAGHETGATGELFF. Here the CDR3 DNA reads TGTGCCGGCCATGAGACAGGGGCCACCGGGGAGCTGTTTTTT.

This clone appeared once. The chain links TRBV6-1 to TRBJ1-5; D call uncertain. This CDR3 comprises 11 residues. Germline V gene lookup returns CDR1 MNHNS and CDR2 SASEGT. V lost 5 bases, J lost 4 bases, and 3 bases lay in between. The CDR3 DNA reads TGTGCCAGCAGTTTAAATCAGCCCCAGCATTTT. As protein: CASSLNQPQHF.

This clone was observed a handful of times. The rearrangement uses TRBV15 and TRBJ1-1; 7 bases are a match to TRBD1. The CDR3 contains 18 residues. The V gene end was trimmed by 7 bases and the J gene end by 6 bases; junction bases not matched to a gene: 23. The germline V gene has CDR1 LNHNV and CDR2 YYDKDF (reference sequence). CDR3 protein: CATMTFRQGGWGGSEAFF. CDR3 nucleotide sequence: TGTGCCACCATGACGTTTAGGCAGGGGGGTTGGGGTGGCTCTGAAGCTTTCTTT.

The chain links TRBV6-5 to TRBJ2-7, with D possibly matching TRBD2 (5 bases). The CDR3 totals 15 residues. V was pared by 4 bases and J by 4 bases, with 17 bases between. Germline-derived CDR1 and CDR2 are MNHEY and SVGAGI. The CDR3 region has the DNA TGTGCCAGCAGTTTCGGTCGGGCAGCGGAATACGAGCAGTACTTC. Translating gives CASSFGRAAEYEQYF.

The chain joins TRBV9 to TRBJ1-5, with 8 bases that match TRBD1. Germline V lookup: CDR1 SGDLS, CDR2 YYNGEE. The length of the CDR3 is 15 residues. The ends lost 2 bases at V and 0 bases at J; junction bases unmatched: 1. The CDR3 region is CASSVTGGSNQPQHF. The CDR3 DNA reads TGTGCCAGCAGCGTCACAGGGGGTAGCAATCAGCCCCAGCATTTT. The whole variable domain, remainder taken from reference TRBV9 and TRBJ1-5, is DSGVTQTPKHLITATGQRVTLRCSPRSGDLSVYWYQQSLDQGLQFLIQYYNGEERAKGNILERFSAQQFPDLHSELNLSSLELGDSALYFCASSVTGGSNQPQHFGDGTRLSIL.

This rearrangement joins TRBV5-1 to TRBJ1-1; D might be TRBD1 (5 bases). Trimming shortened V by 0 bases and J by 4 bases, and 13 bases separated the two germline ends. Germline V gene lookup returns CDR1 SGHRS and CDR2 YFSETQ. The CDR3 contains 15 residues. The CDR3 nucleotides are TGCGCCAGCAGCTTGGATCAGGGTTCGGGCACTGAAGCTTTCTTT. Protein sequence: CASSLDQGSGTEAFF.

The chain links TRBV9 to TRBJ1-5; 7 bases fit TRBD1. V lost 4 bases to trimming and J lost 0 bases; unmatched junction nucleotides: 4. The CDR3 extends over 15 amino acids. CDR1 and CDR2 (germline): SGDLS, YYNGEE. The CDR3 region has the DNA TGTGCCAGCAGCAAAGGGGGCGGTAGCAATCAGCCCCAGCATTTT. Protein product: CASSKGGGSNQPQHF.

The chain combines TRBV27 with TRBJ1-2; 7 nucleotides line up with TRBD1. Per the germline V gene, CDR1 is MNHEY and CDR2 is SMNVEV (reference sequence). The CDR3 extends over 13 amino acids. Trimming at V came to 10 bases and at J to 4 bases, leaving 9 bases not matched to a gene. CDR3 coding DNA: TGTGCCACCCACCGACCAGGGGGCTATGGCTACACCTTC. It yields the protein CATHRPGGYGYTF.

Note on this clone: One junction end disagrees with the germline gene, perhaps due to a read error. The V call is TRBV7-7, the J call TRBJ1-1; D is ambiguous. The CDR3 sequence is 13 residues long. The germline CDR1 and CDR2 sequences are SSHAT and FNYEAQ (reference sequence). The CDR3 bases are TGTGCTAGCAGCTTAGAACAGAACACTGAAGCTTTCTTT. Residues: CASSLEQNTEAFF.

The CDR3 sequence: CASSHGPLVYTQYF. The CDR3 DNA is TGTGCCAGCAGCCATGGGCCTCTGGTGTATACGCAGTATTTT. This rearrangement joins TRBV14 to TRBJ2-3; no reliable D call. V dropped 3 bases and J dropped 7 bases, with 14 bases sitting between them. The germline V gene encodes CDR1 SGHDN and CDR2 FVKESK. The CDR3 covers 14 residues.

The V gene is TRBV10-1, the J gene TRBJ2-7, with 8 nucleotides matching TRBD2. Trimming cost V 11 bases and J 4 bases; bases outside gene matches: 13. This CDR3 contains 14 residues. CDR1 and CDR2 from the germline V gene are WNHNN and SYGVQD (reference sequence). CDR3 loop: CAGTSGGPVYEQYF. As DNA, the CDR3 is TGCGCCGGCACATCGGGAGGGCCCGTTTACGAGCAGTACTTC.

The CDR3 DNA follows: TGTGCCAGCAGCATCGAGAGGGACTCCACAGATACGCAGTATTTT. This translates into CASSIERDSTDTQYF. The chain uses TRBV11-2 and TRBJ2-3, with D possibly TRBD2 on 6 matching bases. Trimming took 5 bases from V and 2 from J, leaving 14 bases between them. This CDR3 is 15 amino acids long. From germline, CDR1 is SGHAT and CDR2 FQNNGV.

V and J are TRBV28 and TRBJ1-3, with a possible D match to TRBD1 (5 bases). Trimming stripped 6 bases from V and 6 bases from J, with 9 bases between. This CDR3 spans 12 amino acids. Per germline, CDR1 MDHEN and CDR2 SYDVKM. CDR3 nucleotide sequence: TGTGCCAGCAGGGGGCCGAAAAACACCATATATTTT. Its protein is CASRGPKNTIYF.

The V gene is TRBV5-4, the J gene TRBJ2-7; 11 bases are a match to TRBD1. The CDR3 loop spans 15 amino acids. Trimming cost V 4 bases and J 7 bases; bases outside gene matches: 10. Germline lookup yields CDR1 SGHNT and CDR2 YYREEE (reference sequence). For the CDR3, the DNA is TGTGCCAGCAGCAGGACAGGGGGCGCGAAGGATGAGCAGTACTTC. Amino acid sequence: CASSRTGGAKDEQYF.

V usage is TRBV12-5 and J usage is TRBJ2-1, with TRBD2 identical over 7 bases. With 3 bases clipped from V and 14 bases from J, the junction kept 10 bases outside the gene matches. The CDR3 runs 13 residues. In germline, CDR1 is LGHNT, CDR2 FRNRAP. CDR3 protein: CASGLEAVGGKFF. CDR3 nucleotide sequence: TGTGCTAGTGGTTTAGAGGCCGTGGGAGGGAAGTTCTTC.

The CDR3 DNA reads as TGTGCCAGCAGTGAAGTTTTTGGCTTACGGGACACCTCTGGAAACACCATATATTTT. This encodes CASSEVFGLRDTSGNTIYF. The V gene is TRBV2, the J gene TRBJ1-3, with D perhaps matching TRBD1 (6 bases). This CDR3 region has 19 residues. Per germline, CDR1 SNHLY and CDR2 FYNNEI. Trimming pared 1 base from V and 0 bases from J, leaving 19 bases between.

The genes are TRBV30 and TRBJ2-1, with D maybe TRBD2 (6 bases). This CDR3 is 15 amino acids long. From germline, CDR1 is GTSNPN and CDR2 SVGIG (reference sequence). The ends were cut back, 0 bases at V and 8 bases at J, with 17 bases in the middle. Here the CDR3 reads CAWSVDWTNGDEQFF. CDR3 nucleotides: TGTGCCTGGAGTGTAGACTGGACTAACGGCGATGAGCAGTTCTTC.

The V gene is TRBV5-1, the J gene TRBJ2-5; perhaps TRBD1 as D (6 bases). V was trimmed by 4 bases and J by 0 bases, leaving 13 bases between them. Germline V lookup: CDR1 SGHRS, CDR2 YFSETQ. The CDR3 has 15 amino acids. The DNA for the CDR3 is TGCGCCAGCAGCCCGACAGGACAGTACCAAGAGACCCAGTACTTC. Its protein product is CASSPTGQYQETQYF.

This CDR3 reads CASSTGTNTGELFF. CDR3 nucleotides: TGTGCCAGCAGTACCGGGACAAATACCGGGGAGCTGTTTTTT. The chain is built from TRBV6-4 and TRBJ2-2; weak D call: TRBD1 (6 bases). The CDR3 contains 14 residues. Germline V gene sequence: CDR1 MRHNA, CDR2 SNTAGT. V was cut by 5 bases and J by 5 bases, with 12 bases left in between.

The CDR3 region has the DNA TGTGCCAGCAGCGTAGAAGGGACTAGCGGCTACGAGCAGTACTTC. Encoded protein: CASSVEGTSGYEQYF. This chain joins TRBV9 and TRBJ2-7; 11 nucleotides align to TRBD2. Germline trimming cut 0 bases from V and 3 bases from J; bases unmatched to any gene: 2. The germline CDR1 and CDR2 sequences are SGDLS and YYNGEE. The CDR3 contains 15 residues.

The chain links TRBV10-3 to TRBJ1-1; D unresolved. The length of the CDR3 is 15 residues. V lost 2 bases, J lost 4 bases, and 14 bases lay in between. Looked up from germline, CDR1 is ENHRY and CDR2 is SYGVKD. The CDR3 coding sequence is TGTGCCATCAGTGAGGGGAGAGCTCTCACCACTGAAGCTTTCTTT. This codes for CAISEGRALTTEAFF.

The CDR3 DNA reads TGTGCCAGTCCCGGGACAGGGTATCGAGGCTACACCTTC. Its protein product is CASPGTGYRGYTF. The chain employs TRBV6-1 and TRBJ1-2; 9 nucleotides match TRBD1. The CDR3 is made up of 13 amino acids. Germline loops: CDR1 MNHNS, CDR2 SASEGT. Germline trimming cut 9 bases from V and 8 bases from J; bases unmatched to any gene: 10.

The genes are TRBV5-1 and TRBJ1-4; D gene uncertain. V lost 2 bases, J lost 5 bases, and 4 bases lay in between. This CDR3 region has 12 residues. CDR1 is SGHRS and CDR2 is YFSETQ in the germline V gene. CDR3 loop: CASSLQNEKLFF. Written as DNA, the CDR3 is TGCGCCAGCAGCTTACAGAATGAAAAACTGTTTTTT.

In this sample, this clone turned up a few times. The chain carries TRBV2 and TRBJ2-7, with D maybe TRBD1 (5 bases). The CDR3 is 12 amino acids. V shed 3 bases and J shed 2 bases, with 5 bases lying between them. The germline V gene encodes CDR1 SNHLY and CDR2 FYNNEI. CDR3 nucleotide sequence: TGTGCCAGCAGTGACAGGGCCTACGAGCAGTACTTC. It specifies CASSDRAYEQYF.

V and J are TRBV10-3 and TRBJ1-2; TRBD1 is a possible D gene (6 bases). The CDR3 sequence is 12 residues long. V lost 8 bases, J lost 8 bases, and 15 bases lay in between. Looked up from germline, CDR1 is ENHRY and CDR2 is SYGVKD. CDR3 region: CAIFPGEGGYTF. The CDR3 bases are TGTGCCATCTTCCCAGGGGAGGGAGGCTACACCTTC.

The chain combines TRBV27 with TRBJ1-5, with TRBD1 as a possible D gene (6 bases). The CDR3 extends over 16 amino acids. CDR1 and CDR2 from the germline V gene are MNHEY and SMNVEV (reference sequence). V lost 5 bases and J 4 bases, leaving 18 bases between the germline ends. DNA of the CDR3: TGTGCCAGCAGTCTGACAGGCTCAGGATGGAATCAGCCCCAGCATTTT. This gives the protein CASSLTGSGWNQPQHF.